The 32 T cell receptor beta chains presented below share a single source sample, sequenced in a study of CD4+ T cells in melanoma. Method: immunoSEQ multiplex PCR; TCRdb's copy keeps in-frame clones and lacks some. The profile covers 110,000 to 150,000 clones, with about 93% appearing a single time and 1.5% taken by the ten largest. These receptors originate from a human donor with melanoma.

This clone was observed once. V and J are TRBV27 and TRBJ1-4; maybe TRBD1 (5 bases). Trimming took off 1 base at V and 6 bases at J, with 18 bases between the two ends. The length of the CDR3 is 17 residues. CDR1 is MNHEY, CDR2 SMNVEV, per germline (reference sequence). This CDR3 reads CASSLYPRGSRHEKLFF. As DNA, the CDR3 is TGTGCCAGCAGTTTATACCCTCGGGGGAGTCGGCATGAAAAACTGTTTTTT.

The V and J genes are TRBV11-3 and TRBJ2-5; TRBD2 agrees at 7 bases. This CDR3 comprises 14 residues. V gave up 5 bases and J gave up 4 bases; unmatched junction bases: 7. Germline assignment: CDR1 SGHNT and CDR2 YENEEA. The CDR3 DNA reads TGTGCCAGCAGCGCACGGGGGGAGCCAGAGACCCAGTACTTC. Encoded protein: CASSARGEPETQYF.

The gene calls are TRBV4-2 and TRBJ2-3; D may be TRBD1 or TRBD2 (5 bases each). Germline V CDR1 and CDR2: LGHNA, YNFKEQ. The V end lost 1 base, the J end lost 2 bases, and 10 bases lay between the germline ends. The CDR3 consists of 15 residues. The CDR3 reads CASSQGGTTTDTQYF. CDR3 DNA sequence: TGTGCCAGCAGCCAAGGGGGGACCACCACAGATACGCAGTATTTT.

V usage is TRBV27 and J usage is TRBJ1-2; the D is unclear. Between the trimmed V and J ends, which lost 6 bases and 4 bases, there was a span of 24 bases. CDR3 length: 17 residues. Germline-derived CDR1 and CDR2 are MNHEY and SMNVEV (reference sequence). As DNA, the CDR3 is TGTGCCAGCAGCCCCTTTCTTTTTAATACAGAGCCCTATGGCTACACCTTC. Translating gives CASSPFLFNTEPYGYTF.

CDR3 in amino acids: CASSPFRGGGPTDTQYF. CDR3 nucleotide sequence: TGTGCCAGCAGCCCGTTTAGGGGCGGGGGGCCTACAGATACGCAGTATTTT. V and J are TRBV7-9 and TRBJ2-3; TRBD2 matches at 8 bases. The CDR3 length is 17 residues. From germline, CDR1 is SEHNR and CDR2 FQNEAQ (reference sequence). With 5 bases clipped from V and 3 bases from J, the junction kept 13 bases outside the gene matches. Full variable domain (outside the CDR3, taken from reference TRBV7-9 and TRBJ2-3): DTGVSQNPRHKITKRGQNVTFRCDPISEHNRLYWYRQTLGQGPEFLTYFQNEAQLEKSRLLSDRFSAERPKGSFSTLEIQRTEQGDSAMYLCASSPFRGGGPTDTQYFGPGTRLTVL.

V usage is TRBV5-1 and J usage is TRBJ1-6; D is unresolved. The CDR3 covers 13 residues. Trimming removed 0 bases at V and 6 bases at J, with 4 bases between. Germline V gene data show CDR1 as SGHRS and CDR2 as YFSETQ. CDR3 coding DNA: TGCGCCAGCAGCTTGGATGTTAATTCACCCCTCCACTTT. It yields the protein CASSLDVNSPLHF.

The V gene is TRBV6-5, the J gene TRBJ1-6, with a possible D match to TRBD1 (5 bases). The CDR3 consists of 14 residues. Germline V gene sequence: CDR1 MNHEY, CDR2 SVGAGI. V was trimmed by 6 bases and J by 8 bases, leaving 14 bases between them. CDR3 protein: CASSRQSQDSPLHF. For the CDR3, the DNA is TGTGCCAGCAGCCGACAGAGTCAAGATTCACCCCTCCACTTT.

This clone was seen only once. CDR3: CASSKGQGDGGYTF. The CDR3 DNA sequence: TGCGCCAGCAGCAAAGGACAGGGGGATGGAGGCTACACCTTC. The V and J genes are TRBV5-1 and TRBJ1-2; 10 bases line up with TRBD1. CDR3 size: 14 residues. With 4 bases clipped from V and 8 bases from J, the junction kept 8 bases outside the gene matches. CDR1 is SGHRS, CDR2 YFSETQ, per germline. Looking up the rest from reference TRBV5-1 and TRBJ1-2 gives the full variable domain: KAGVTQTPRYLIKTRGQQVTLSCSPISGHRSVSWYQQTPGQGLQFLFEYFSETQRNKGNFPGRFSGRQFSNSRSEMNVSTLELGDSALYLCASSKGQGDGGYTFGSGTRLTVV.

Only one count was recorded for this clone. This chain joins TRBV27 and TRBJ2-3; 9 nucleotides line up with TRBD1. The trim removed 10 bases at V and 1 base at J, leaving 9 bases unmatched. There are 15 residues in the CDR3. Germline CDR1 reads MNHEY; CDR2 reads SMNVEV (reference sequence). CDR3 nucleotide sequence: TGTGCCAACAATTACAGGGGGCGCGGCACAGATACGCAGTATTTT. Translated: CANNYRGRGTDTQYF.

V gene TRBV2 combines with J gene TRBJ2-7; D is perhaps TRBD1 (5 bases). Trimming removed 3 bases at V and 2 bases at J, with 11 bases between. The germline gives CDR1 SNHLY, CDR2 FYNNEI. This CDR3 has 14 amino acids. The CDR3 nucleotides are TGTGCCAGCAGTGATAGGGGCCAGGCCTACGAGCAGTACTTC. Amino acids: CASSDRGQAYEQYF.

The chain links TRBV6-1 to TRBJ2-1; 8 nucleotides align to TRBD1. With 6 bases clipped from V and 6 bases from J, the junction kept 10 bases outside the gene matches. Germline V gene data show CDR1 as MNHNS and CDR2 as SASEGT. The CDR3 runs to 15 residues. CDR3 sequence: CASRAGQGGINEQFF. The CDR3 DNA sequence: TGTGCCAGCAGAGCTGGACAGGGCGGGATCAATGAGCAGTTCTTC.

On this clone: The junction shows a germline mismatch at one end, possibly a read error. The CDR3 DNA follows: TGTGCTAGCAGCTTACTCCCCCAGAACGGGGAGCTGTTTTTT. Its translation is CASSLLPQNGELFF. The chain joins TRBV7-7 to TRBJ2-2, with D unresolved. This CDR3 has 14 residues. Germline V gene data show CDR1 as SSHAT and CDR2 as FNYEAQ (reference sequence).

The rearrangement joins TRBV2 to TRBJ1-4; D ambiguous. Germline CDR1 is SNHLY and CDR2 is FYNNEI. CDR3 size: 14 residues. Trimming removed 4 bases at V and 5 bases at J, with 11 bases between. CDR3 DNA: TGTGCCAGCAGTGTCCGTGGACTGAATGAAAAACTGTTTTTT. The encoded protein is CASSVRGLNEKLFF.

The V call is TRBV9, the J call TRBJ2-1; the match to TRBD1 covers 9 bases. CDR3 length: 16 residues. The junction had 12 bases not matched to a gene; V was cut back by 4 bases and J by 7 bases. Germline values: CDR1 SGDLS, CDR2 YYNGEE. The CDR3 loop reads CASSPRLRDRANEQFF. The CDR3 region has the DNA TGTGCCAGCAGCCCACGCCTCCGGGACAGGGCAAATGAGCAGTTCTTC. The whole variable domain, filled in from reference TRBV9 and TRBJ2-1, reads DSGVTQTPKHLITATGQRVTLRCSPRSGDLSVYWYQQSLDQGLQFLIQYYNGEERAKGNILERFSAQQFPDLHSELNLSSLELGDSALYFCASSPRLRDRANEQFFGPGTRLTVL.

The chain is built from TRBV4-1 and TRBJ2-1, with TRBD2 identical over 7 bases. Trimming removed 3 bases from V and 1 base from J; junction bases left unmatched: 6. From germline, CDR1 is MGHRA and CDR2 YSYEKL. The CDR3 loop spans 16 amino acids. CDR3: CASSHGLVTSYNEQFF. Here the CDR3 DNA reads TGCGCCAGCAGCCATGGACTAGTAACGTCCTACAATGAGCAGTTCTTC.

The chain uses TRBV7-8 and TRBJ2-5, with 12 bases identical to TRBD2. V dropped 1 base and J dropped 2; count of bases not matched to a gene: 5. This CDR3 comprises 17 residues. Germline CDR1 is SGHVS and CDR2 is FQNEAQ. Here the CDR3 reads CASSLGTSGGRQETQYF. CDR3 DNA sequence: TGTGCCAGCAGCTTAGGCACTAGCGGGGGGCGGCAAGAGACCCAGTACTTC.

This chain joins TRBV11-2 and TRBJ2-7; 7 bases line up with TRBD1. The ends lost 5 bases at V and 7 bases at J; junction bases unmatched: 17. The CDR3 has 16 residues. CDR1 SGHAT and CDR2 FQNNGV come from the germline V gene. The CDR3 DNA reads TGTGCCAGCAGCCGTATCAGGGACAGACCTATGAGGGAGCAGTACTTC. It specifies CASSRIRDRPMREQYF. The full variable domain, its missing parts supplied by reference TRBV11-2 and TRBJ2-7, is EAGVAQSPRYKIIEKRQSVAFWCNPISGHATLYWYQQILGQGPKLLIQFQNNGVVDDSQLPKDRFSAERLKGVDSTLKIQPAKLEDSAVYLCASSRIRDRPMREQYFGPGTRLTVT.

CDR3 in DNA: TGCGCCAGCAGCTCCGGGTTGAAGCCCTGGGACACCGGGGAGCTGTTTTTT. This sequence encodes CASSSGLKPWDTGELFF. The chain carries TRBV5-1 and TRBJ2-2, with no clear D. The CDR3 sequence is 17 residues long. V lost 3 bases and J 3 bases, leaving 18 bases between the germline ends. CDR1 is SGHRS and CDR2 is YFSETQ in the germline V gene.

This clone was detected only once. The chain uses TRBV30 and TRBJ1-1; D gene unclear. The CDR3 has 13 residues. V was pared by 0 bases and J by 6 bases, with 11 bases between. Per germline, CDR1 GTSNPN and CDR2 SVGIG (reference sequence). This chain's CDR3 is CAWSVGSFSEAFF. The CDR3 DNA is TGTGCCTGGAGTGTAGGAAGTTTCTCTGAAGCTTTCTTT.

Written as DNA, the CDR3 is TGTGCCAGCAGCGTGGCCGGGGCCCTCTACAATGAGCAGTTCTTC. Translation gives CASSVAGALYNEQFF. The chain employs TRBV9 and TRBJ2-1, with D perhaps being TRBD1 or TRBD2 (5 bases each). Germline V CDR1 and CDR2: SGDLS, YYNGEE. This CDR3 comprises 15 residues. Trimming cost V 2 bases and J 3 bases, with 12 bases left between them.

The chain links TRBV19 to TRBJ1-1; 7 nucleotides match TRBD1. Trimming removed 6 bases from V and 6 bases from J; junction bases left unmatched: 4. Germline values: CDR1 LNHDA, CDR2 SQIVND (reference sequence). The CDR3 is made up of 12 amino acids. This chain's CDR3 is CASRGQGAEAFF. CDR3 in DNA: TGTGCCAGTAGGGGCCAGGGGGCTGAAGCTTTCTTT.

This chain links TRBV7-9 with TRBJ2-5; 7 bases agree with TRBD1. The CDR3 length is 14 residues. Germline trimming cut 4 bases from V and 4 bases from J; bases unmatched to any gene: 6. Germline V lookup: CDR1 SEHNR, CDR2 FQNEAQ (reference sequence). The CDR3: CASSWGTASETQYF. In DNA, the CDR3 is TGTGCCAGCAGCTGGGGGACAGCCTCAGAGACCCAGTACTTC. Full variable domain (remainder filled in from reference TRBV7-9 and TRBJ2-5): DTGVSQNPRHKITKRGQNVTFRCDPISEHNRLYWYRQTLGQGPEFLTYFQNEAQLEKSRLLSDRFSAERPKGSFSTLEIQRTEQGDSAMYLCASSWGTASETQYFGPGTRLLVL.

The chain carries TRBV21-1 and TRBJ2-5; the D segment call TRBD2 is taken from the table without a DNA check. TRBV21-1 is recorded as a pseudogene. The CDR3 totals 14 residues. CDR3 DNA: TGTGCCATCGGCTGCGCGGCGGGTCAAGAGACCCAGTACTTC. It translates to CAIGCAAGQETQYF.

V and J are TRBV6-1 and TRBJ2-2; 7 nucleotides match TRBD2. CDR1 is MNHNS, CDR2 SASEGT, per germline. This CDR3 is built from 15 residues. The ends lost 5 bases at V and 8 bases at J; junction bases unmatched: 11. Written as DNA, the CDR3 is TGTGCCAGCAGTTTCTTCGGGGGGAGTTCGGGGGAGCTGTTTTTT. It is translated as CASSFFGGSSGELFF.

The chain recombines TRBV5-1 with TRBJ2-7, with D unresolved. The V end lost 1 base, the J end lost 7 bases, and 12 bases lay between the germline ends. The germline V gene encodes CDR1 SGHRS and CDR2 YFSETQ. CDR3 size: 13 residues. The CDR3 DNA is TGCGCCAGCAGCTTGAGTCCTCTGGAGGAGCAGTACTTC. It translates to CASSLSPLEEQYF.

The J gene is TRBJ1-1, the V gene TRBV27; D is ambiguous. The CDR3 extends over 19 amino acids. Germline V gives CDR1 MNHEY, CDR2 SMNVEV (reference sequence). Between the trimmed V and J ends, which lost 6 bases and 5 bases, there was a span of 31 bases. The CDR3 DNA follows: TGTGCCAGCAGCGGGTCTAGAGGAAAACTTTCAACCTCCTTGACTGAAGCTTTCTTT. This translates into CASSGSRGKLSTSLTEAFF.

This chain links TRBV11-3 with TRBJ2-7, with D unclear. Germline V gene data show CDR1 as SGHNT and CDR2 as YENEEA. Trimming pared 2 bases from V and 6 bases from J, leaving 11 bases between. The CDR3 spans 13 residues. Here the CDR3 reads CASSLNPLGEQYF. The CDR3 region has the DNA TGTGCCAGCAGCTTAAACCCCTTGGGCGAGCAGTACTTC.

The chain recombines TRBV7-9 with TRBJ1-5, with unresolved D. Germline-derived CDR1 and CDR2 are SEHNR and FQNEAQ (reference sequence). The length of the CDR3 is 13 residues. V lost 8 bases and J 0 bases, leaving 8 bases between the germline ends. As DNA, the CDR3 is TGTGCCAGCGAAAGAGATAGCAATCAGCCCCAGCATTTT. Translating gives CASERDSNQPQHF.

This chain connects TRBV5-1 to TRBJ1-1; a weak D match, TRBD1 (5 bases). CDR1 SGHRS and CDR2 YFSETQ come from the germline V gene. V was shortened by 3 bases and J by 2 bases, with 8 bases between the two germline ends. The CDR3 is 13 residues long. The CDR3 DNA follows: TGCGCCAGCAGCTGGCAGGGAAACACTGAAGCTTTCTTT. Amino acids: CASSWQGNTEAFF.

The chain has TRBV4-2 and TRBJ2-2, with a tentative D call TRBD2 (5 bases). V lost 6 bases and J 6 bases, leaving 11 bases between the germline ends. The CDR3 consists of 13 residues. Germline V gene sequence: CDR1 LGHNA, CDR2 YNFKEQ. CDR3 amino acids: CASRGPGAGELFF. In DNA form, the CDR3 reads TGTGCCAGCAGGGGCCCCGGGGCCGGGGAGCTGTTTTTT.

The V and J genes are TRBV7-9 and TRBJ2-5, with 7 bases matching TRBD1. With 4 bases clipped from V and 2 bases from J, the junction kept 7 bases outside the gene matches. Germline CDR1 is SEHNR and CDR2 is FQNEAQ (reference sequence). The CDR3 length is 15 residues. The CDR3 reads CASSSGTAIQETQYF. CDR3 nucleotides: TGTGCCAGCAGCTCCGGGACAGCTATTCAAGAGACCCAGTACTTC.

This chain uses TRBV19 with TRBJ1-5, with TRBD1 as a possible D gene (6 bases). CDR3 length: 16 amino acids. The germline gives CDR1 LNHDA, CDR2 SQIVND (reference sequence). Trimming stripped 4 bases from V and 4 bases from J, with 17 bases between. The CDR3 loop reads CASSKRQDVGNQPQHF. The CDR3 nucleotides are TGTGCCAGTAGTAAACGACAGGACGTCGGTAATCAGCCCCAGCATTTT.